This T cell receptor (beta chain) appears in the sequencing data of a study of blood T cell repertoires in COVID-19. Study-wide context: There were acute and convalescent COVID-19 samples, and they came from the United States, Italy and Spain.

Germline V gives CDR1 SGDLS, CDR2 YYNGEE. CDR3 length: 15 amino acids. Trimming removed 3 bases from V and 4 bases from J; junction bases left unmatched: 5. Measured with immunoSEQ multiplex PCR; TCRdb has only the in-frame clones, and not every one. Here the sample spans about 270,000 clones, about 85% being singletons. Sequenced: PBMCs or T cells enriched from blood (not recorded which). The chain joins TRBV9 to TRBJ2-3, with TRBD1 identical over 10 bases. The sequence was obtained from a woman aged 50 to 60 who had recovered from COVID-19. CDR3 nucleotides: TGTGCCAGCAGCGGGGGACAGGGGTGGGCAGATACGCAGTATTTT. Amino acid sequence: CASSGGQGWADTQYF.